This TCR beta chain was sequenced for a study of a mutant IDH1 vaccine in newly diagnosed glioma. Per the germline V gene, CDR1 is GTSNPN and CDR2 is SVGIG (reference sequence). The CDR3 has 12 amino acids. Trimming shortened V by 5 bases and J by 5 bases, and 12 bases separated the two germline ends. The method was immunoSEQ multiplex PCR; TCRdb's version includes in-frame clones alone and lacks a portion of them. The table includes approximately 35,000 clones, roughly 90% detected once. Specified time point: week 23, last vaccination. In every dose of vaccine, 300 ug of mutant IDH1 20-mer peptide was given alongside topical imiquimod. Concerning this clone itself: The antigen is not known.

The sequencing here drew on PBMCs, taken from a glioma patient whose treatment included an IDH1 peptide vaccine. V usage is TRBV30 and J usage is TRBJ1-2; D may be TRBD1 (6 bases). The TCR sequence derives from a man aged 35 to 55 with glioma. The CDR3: CAWRTESYGYTF. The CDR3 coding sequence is TGTGCCTGGCGGACAGAAAGTTATGGCTACACCTTC.